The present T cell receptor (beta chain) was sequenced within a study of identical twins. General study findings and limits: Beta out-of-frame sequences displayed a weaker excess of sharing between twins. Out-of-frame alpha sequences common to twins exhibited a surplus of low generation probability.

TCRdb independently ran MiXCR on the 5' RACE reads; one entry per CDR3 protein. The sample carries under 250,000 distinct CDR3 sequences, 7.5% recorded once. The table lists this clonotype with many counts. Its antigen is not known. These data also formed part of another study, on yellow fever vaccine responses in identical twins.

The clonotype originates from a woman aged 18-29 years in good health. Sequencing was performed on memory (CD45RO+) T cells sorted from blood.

Here the CDR3 DNA reads TGCAGTGCGATCAAGGAGACCCAGTACTTC. Protein: CSAIKETQYF. V is TRBV20-1 and J is TRBJ2-5, with D unclear. The V gene's germline CDR1 is DFQATT and CDR2 SNEGSKA (reference sequence). This CDR3 comprises 10 residues. The germline V and J ends were trimmed by 6 bases and 5 bases, with 7 bases remaining between them.